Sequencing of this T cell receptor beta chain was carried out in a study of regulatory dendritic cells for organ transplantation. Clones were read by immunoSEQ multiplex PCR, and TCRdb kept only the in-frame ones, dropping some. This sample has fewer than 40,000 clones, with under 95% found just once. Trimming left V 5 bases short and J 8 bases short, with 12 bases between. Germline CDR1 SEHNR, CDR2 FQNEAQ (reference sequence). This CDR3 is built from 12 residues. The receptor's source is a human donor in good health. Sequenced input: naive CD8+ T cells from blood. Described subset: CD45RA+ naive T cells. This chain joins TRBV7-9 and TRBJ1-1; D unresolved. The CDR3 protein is CASSAGSPEAFF. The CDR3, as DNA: TGTGCCAGCAGCGCAGGCTCGCCCGAAGCTTTCTTT.